Below, 25 T cell receptor beta chains from the same sample are listed, as sequenced in a study of blood T cells in healthy people across ages. Next came a second PCR, run for about 7 to 11 cycles, which used a sample-barcoded 5' primer along with a J-beta primer mix. Using its own MiXCR run on the 5' RACE reads, TCRdb lists one record per CDR3 protein. The data hold roughly 1.9 million distinct CDR3 sequences, with 35% to 50% observed a single time. The sample comprised blood. The receptors come from a human donor in good health.

The V call is TRBV4-1, the J call TRBJ2-1; 7 nucleotides agree with TRBD2. V lost 3 bases and J lost 9; bases outside the gene matches: 14. CDR3 length: 16 amino acids. Germline V CDR1 and CDR2: MGHRA, YSYEKL. CDR3 nucleotides: TGCGCCAGCAGCCATCTCCACCCCGGGGGGTTAGGTGAGCAGTTCTTC. It is translated as CASSHLHPGGLGEQFF.

The chain recombines TRBV9 with TRBJ2-2, with 11 bases fitting TRBD2. The CDR3 consists of 18 residues. CDR1 is SGDLS and CDR2 is YYNGEE in the germline V gene. Germline trimming cut 0 bases from V and 4 bases from J; bases unmatched to any gene: 8. The DNA of the CDR3 is TGTGCCAGCAGCGTAGATCTGAGGACTAGCGGGCGCACCGGGGAGCTGTTTTTT. Encoded protein: CASSVDLRTSGRTGELFF. The full variable domain, its missing parts supplied by reference TRBV9 and TRBJ2-2, is DSGVTQTPKHLITATGQRVTLRCSPRSGDLSVYWYQQSLDQGLQFLIQYYNGEERAKGNILERFSAQQFPDLHSELNLSSLELGDSALYFCASSVDLRTSGRTGELFFGEGSRLTVL.

This clonotype occurred a few times. V and J are TRBV7-2 and TRBJ1-2; D possibly corresponds to TRBD1 (6 bases). The CDR3 has 15 residues. Trimming shortened V by 1 base and J by 8 bases, and 17 bases separated the two germline ends. Germline V gene data show CDR1 as SGHTA and CDR2 as FQGNSA. The CDR3 reads CASSLDSEGVGGYTF. The CDR3 region has the DNA TGTGCCAGCAGCTTAGATTCGGAGGGGGTTGGAGGCTACACCTTC.

V is TRBV28 and J is TRBJ1-6; D possibly corresponds to TRBD1 (6 bases). V dropped 6 bases and J dropped 4 bases, with 10 bases sitting between them. CDR3 size: 14 residues. Looked up from germline, CDR1 is MDHEN and CDR2 is SYDVKM. The DNA for the CDR3 is TGTGCCAGCAGATACAGGGAGTATAATTCACCCCTCCACTTT. Amino acids: CASRYREYNSPLHF.

The chain employs TRBV7-8 and TRBJ1-2; D remains ambiguous. Germline assignment: CDR1 SGHVS and CDR2 FQNEAQ. The CDR3 extends over 13 amino acids. V shed 5 bases and J shed 3 bases, with 10 bases lying between them. The CDR3 here is CASSDIGDYGYTF. For the CDR3, the DNA is TGTGCCAGCAGCGATATCGGGGACTATGGCTACACCTTC.

This clonotype was seen ten or more times. This chain links TRBV11-2 with TRBJ2-5; 7 positions agree with TRBD1. Germline V CDR1 and CDR2: SGHAT, FQNNGV. J was trimmed by 4 bases and V by 4 bases; bases with no gene match: 3. The CDR3 covers 13 residues. The CDR3 sequence: CASSSGQIETQYF. In DNA form, the CDR3 reads TGTGCCAGCAGCTCGGGACAGATAGAGACCCAGTACTTC.

The rearrangement uses TRBV7-3 and TRBJ1-5, with a possible D match to TRBD1 (5 bases). The V and J ends lost 1 base and 0 bases respectively, with 10 bases between them. Germline assignment: CDR1 SGHTA and CDR2 FQGTGA. The CDR3 length is 16 residues. CDR3 loop: CASSLMGRYSNQPQHF. CDR3 DNA: TGTGCCAGCAGCTTAATGGGACGGTATAGCAATCAGCCCCAGCATTTT. The complete variable domain, with remaining parts taken from reference TRBV7-3 and TRBJ1-5, reads GAGVSQTPSNKVTEKGKYVELRCDPISGHTALYWYRQSLGQGPEFLIYFQGTGAADDSGLPNDRFFAVRPEGSVSTLKIQRTERGDSAVYLCASSLMGRYSNQPQHFGDGTRLSIL.

This clonotype was detected a few times. This chain links TRBV10-3 with TRBJ2-7, with 8 bases aligning to TRBD1. The germline gives CDR1 ENHRY, CDR2 SYGVKD. This CDR3 is 13 amino acids long. The V segment lost 4 bases and the J segment 2 bases; nucleotides outside the gene matches: 1. The CDR3 loop is CAISGQGTYEQYF. In DNA form, the CDR3 reads TGTGCCATCAGTGGACAGGGGACCTACGAGCAGTACTTC.

The count of this clonotype is one. Mismatch with germline at one junction end may stem from a read error. The chain is built from TRBV7-9 and TRBJ2-7; TRBD1 agrees at 7 bases. Germline lookup yields CDR1 SEHNR and CDR2 FQNEAQ (reference sequence). The CDR3 covers 13 residues. CDR3 DNA: TGTGCCCGCAGCTTAGGGGGCACCTACGAGCAGTACTTC. It codes for CARSLGGTYEQYF.

This clonotype has just a few counts. The chain uses TRBV7-9 and TRBJ2-3; 8 bases match TRBD2. Germline CDR1 is SEHNR and CDR2 is FQNEAQ (reference sequence). This CDR3 is built from 14 residues. After removal of 7 bases from V and 5 bases from J, the junction contained 8 bases not matched to a gene. In nucleotides, the CDR3 is TGTGCCAGCACCCGGGGGGGATCCGGAGATACGCAGTATTTT. Translated: CASTRGGSGDTQYF.

This clonotype was counted a few times. CDR3 sequence reads: CATSDWDREGRGEQFF. The CDR3 nucleotides read TGTGCCACCAGTGACTGGGACAGGGAGGGTAGAGGGGAGCAGTTCTTC. V gene TRBV24-1 combines with J gene TRBJ2-1, with TRBD1 identical over 9 bases. The CDR3 is 16 residues long. Germline trimming cut 4 bases from V and 10 bases from J; bases unmatched to any gene: 13. Germline CDR1 is KGHDR and CDR2 is SFDVKD.

The rearrangement links TRBV29-1 to TRBJ1-1; tentatively, D is TRBD1 (5 bases). V was cut by 5 bases and J by 7 bases, with 11 bases left in between. The CDR3 totals 11 residues. CDR1 is SQVTM and CDR2 is ANQGSEA in the germline V gene. The CDR3 reads CSVNPGGEAFF. The CDR3, as DNA: TGCAGCGTTAACCCGGGGGGTGAAGCTTTCTTT.

The chain uses TRBV29-1 and TRBJ2-3; 11 bases match TRBD2. Germline CDR1 reads SQVTM; CDR2 reads ANQGSEA. The J segment lost 6 bases and the V segment lost 4 bases, leaving 6 bases of the junction unmatched. This CDR3 spans 14 amino acids. DNA of the CDR3: TGCAGCGTTGGGTCTAGCGGGGGGCCGGATACGCAGTATTTT. It encodes CSVGSSGGPDTQYF.

The chain links TRBV4-3 to TRBJ1-6; TRBD1 is a possible D gene (6 bases). Germline loops: CDR1 LGHNA, CDR2 YSLEER. The CDR3 is 16 residues long. Trimming removed 3 bases at V and 9 bases at J, with 18 bases between. The CDR3 is CASSQHTGLRGSPLHF. The CDR3, as DNA: TGCGCCAGCAGCCAGCATACAGGGCTTAGGGGTTCACCCCTCCACTTT.

The chain joins TRBV6-5 to TRBJ1-6; D is perhaps TRBD1 (5 bases). Per the germline V gene, CDR1 is MNHEY and CDR2 is SVGAGI. CDR3 length: 17 residues. V shed 2 bases and J shed 10 bases, with 21 bases lying between them. CDR3 DNA sequence: TGTGCCAGCAGTTACCAGTCGGTGGGACCGGACTTCTCACCCCTCCACTTT. This gives the protein CASSYQSVGPDFSPLHF.

The chain employs TRBV7-2 and TRBJ1-5; D is perhaps TRBD1 (5 bases). The CDR3 consists of 15 residues. Germline lookup yields CDR1 SGHTA and CDR2 FQGNSA. V lost 5 bases, J lost 0 bases, and 11 bases lay in between. The CDR3 DNA is TGTGCCAGCAGCACGACAGTTTATAGCAATCAGCCCCAGCATTTT. It codes for CASSTTVYSNQPQHF.

The chain links TRBV9 to TRBJ2-7; possibly TRBD1 for D (7 bases). The CDR3 has 16 amino acids. The ends were cut back, 0 bases at V and 3 bases at J, with 16 bases in the middle. Germline values: CDR1 SGDLS, CDR2 YYNGEE. The CDR3 sequence is CASSVGRGQSLYEQYF. In DNA form, the CDR3 reads TGTGCCAGCAGCGTAGGGAGGGGGCAGAGCCTCTACGAGCAGTACTTC. Combining the CDR3 with reference TRBV9 and TRBJ2-7 gives the whole variable domain DSGVTQTPKHLITATGQRVTLRCSPRSGDLSVYWYQQSLDQGLQFLIQYYNGEERAKGNILERFSAQQFPDLHSELNLSSLELGDSALYFCASSVGRGQSLYEQYFGPGTRLTVT.

Notes on this clonotype: One end of the junction varies from germline; a read error may be responsible. The CDR3 sequence: CASSFGRAYNEQDF. The CDR3, as DNA: TGTGCCAGCAGCTTTGGCAGGGCCTACAATGAGCAGGACTTC. The chain has TRBV7-2 and TRBJ2-1, with a tentative D call TRBD1 (5 bases). In germline, CDR1 is SGHTA, CDR2 FQGNSA. CDR3 length: 14 residues.

The genes are TRBV28 and TRBJ2-6; D assignment may be TRBD1 or TRBD2 (6 bases each). Germline values: CDR1 MDHEN, CDR2 SYDVKM. Trimming pared 5 bases from V and 1 base from J, leaving 21 bases between. This CDR3 spans 19 amino acids. Here the CDR3 DNA reads TGTGCCAGCAGTGGTTGGGGGAGACAGGACTATTCTGGGGCCAACGTCCTGACTTTC. This encodes CASSGWGRQDYSGANVLTF.

This sequence joins TRBV12-3 or TRBV12-4 and TRBJ1-5, with no clear D. Trimming removed 2 bases from V and 3 bases from J, with 5 bases in between. The CDR3 is 13 residues long. The CDR3 nucleotides read TGTGCCAGCAGTTTAAGCGTCAATCAGCCCCAGCATTTT. Protein sequence: CASSLSVNQPQHF.

The V and J genes are TRBV20-1 and TRBJ2-7, with a possible D match to TRBD2 (6 bases). The CDR3 loop spans 15 amino acids. Per the germline V gene, CDR1 is DFQATT and CDR2 is SNEGSKA (reference sequence). V was clipped by 0 bases and J by 3 bases, with 15 bases between them. DNA of the CDR3: TGCAGTGCTAGAGATCGGGGGTCCTCAAACTACGAGCAGTACTTC. As protein: CSARDRGSSNYEQYF.

The chain uses TRBV4-1 and TRBJ2-7, with 8 bases fitting TRBD2. The CDR3 totals 19 residues. Germline assignment: CDR1 MGHRA and CDR2 YSYEKL. The ends lost 5 bases at V and 0 bases at J; junction bases unmatched: 18. In nucleotides, the CDR3 is TGCGCCAGCAGCTACAAGCAGAAACAGGGCCGGGAGGGCTCCTACGAGCAGTACTTC. This translates into CASSYKQKQGREGSYEQYF.

This clonotype has just a few counts. The chain carries TRBV20-1 and TRBJ2-1, with D possibly being TRBD2 (5 bases). Germline CDR1 reads DFQATT; CDR2 reads SNEGSKA (reference sequence). V lost 3 bases and J lost 0, with 9 bases in between. This CDR3 is 14 amino acids long. CDR3 residues: CSASRAGSYNEQFF. The CDR3 DNA sequence: TGCAGTGCTAGTCGGGCGGGCTCCTACAATGAGCAGTTCTTC.

The chain employs TRBV7-9 and TRBJ1-2; D unclear. The CDR3 length is 13 residues. CDR1 is SEHNR, CDR2 FQNEAQ, per germline (reference sequence). V was shortened by 4 bases and J by 4 bases, with 10 bases between the two germline ends. The CDR3 protein is CASSSEVSYGYTF. The CDR3 region has the DNA TGTGCCAGCAGCTCCGAAGTTTCCTATGGCTACACCTTC.

This chain links TRBV20-1 with TRBJ2-7; 9 bases align to TRBD2. The closer fit of TRBJ2-5 to the DNA end suggests the J call may be wrong. The V gene's germline CDR1 is DFQATT and CDR2 SNEGSKA (reference sequence). The CDR3 spans 14 residues. CDR3 sequence: CSASKRGDQETQYF. CDR3 nucleotide sequence: TGCAGTGCTAGTAAGCGGGGGGACCAAGAGACCCAGTACTTC.